The 24 T cell receptor beta chains below were found in one sample sequenced in a study of shared clonotypes between healthy human individuals. TCRdb's table, derived via immunoSEQ multiplex PCR, lists solely in-frame clones and lacks some. Of roughly 1,500,000 clones listed, 98% are singletons. Sequenced sample: naive CD4+ T cells sorted from blood. Subset indicated: CD45RA+ positively selected. The source of these receptors is a man in his thirties or forties in good health.

The chain uses TRBV9 and TRBJ2-3; D ambiguous. Between the trimmed V and J ends, which lost 0 bases and 2 bases, there was a span of 7 bases. The CDR3 is 14 amino acids. The V gene's germline CDR1 is SGDLS and CDR2 YYNGEE. The CDR3 region has the DNA TGTGCCAGCAGCGTAGATGCGAACACAGATACGCAGTATTTT. It specifies CASSVDANTDTQYF.

The chain links TRBV10-1 to TRBJ2-5; 9 nucleotides line up with TRBD2. Germline-derived CDR1 and CDR2 are WNHNN and SYGVQD (reference sequence). There are 16 residues in the CDR3. The V and J ends lost 0 bases and 5 bases, in that order; junction bases with no gene match: 7. CDR3 residues: CASSESASGTSETQYF. The CDR3 DNA is TGCGCCAGCAGTGAGTCGGCTAGCGGGACGTCGGAGACCCAGTACTTC.

This sequence joins TRBV5-8 and TRBJ1-2; tentative D call: TRBD1 (5 bases). This CDR3 is 16 amino acids long. Germline V gene data show CDR1 as SGHTS and CDR2 as YDEGEE. V gave up 3 bases and J gave up 3 bases, with 18 bases separating them. CDR3 nucleotide sequence: TGTGCCAGCAGCTGGTCGTATCGGTGGGGGGACTATGGCTACACCTTC. Amino acids: CASSWSYRWGDYGYTF.

The chain combines TRBV6-1 with TRBJ1-4, with a possible D match to TRBD1 (6 bases). V was pared by 2 bases and J by 9 bases, with 7 bases between. CDR1 is MNHNS and CDR2 is SASEGT in the germline V gene. The CDR3 totals 12 residues. The CDR3 DNA sequence: TGTGCCAGCAGTGAACAGGGGAAAAAACTGTTTTTT. Encoded protein: CASSEQGKKLFF.

The rearrangement links TRBV7-2 to TRBJ1-1; possible D gene TRBD1, 6 bases. The CDR3 totals 16 residues. Between the trimmed V and J ends, which lost 5 bases and 0 bases, there was a span of 16 bases. CDR1 is SGHTA, CDR2 FQGNSA, per germline. CDR3 in DNA: TGTGCCAGCAGCACGGACCAGGGGAACATGAACACTGAAGCTTTCTTT. It codes for CASSTDQGNMNTEAFF.

The chain uses TRBV27 and TRBJ1-4; the D is unclear. This CDR3 is 14 amino acids long. Trimming took off 3 bases at V and 7 bases at J, with 12 bases between the two ends. Germline V CDR1 and CDR2: MNHEY, SMNVEV (reference sequence). The CDR3 loop is CASSLGRSGEKLFF. CDR3 coding DNA: TGTGCCAGCAGTTTGGGAAGAAGCGGTGAAAAACTGTTTTTT.

This chain joins TRBV2 and TRBJ2-3; 8 positions agree with TRBD1. Germline V gene sequence: CDR1 SNHLY, CDR2 FYNNEI. This CDR3 spans 13 amino acids. V shed 6 bases and J 7 bases; nucleotides not matched to a gene: 6. CDR3 in DNA: TGTGCCAGCAGGCAGGGGGCTGGGAATACGCAGTATTTT. Its protein is CASRQGAGNTQYF.

The V call is TRBV29-1, the J call TRBJ1-2; 7 bases line up with TRBD1. The ends lost 5 bases at V and 6 bases at J; junction bases unmatched: 6. CDR1 and CDR2 from the germline V gene are SQVTM and ANQGSEA. The CDR3 covers 12 residues. For the CDR3, the DNA is TGCAGCGTTAACCGGGACAGCCATGGCTACACCTTC. This codes for CSVNRDSHGYTF.

This rearrangement joins TRBV2 to TRBJ2-7; D is perhaps TRBD1 (5 bases). Between the trimmed V and J ends, which lost 7 bases and 1 base, there was a span of 14 bases. The CDR3 has 14 amino acids. Germline CDR1 is SNHLY and CDR2 is FYNNEI. The DNA for the CDR3 is TGTGCCAGCACCATGACAGCATCATCCTACGAGCAGTACTTC. Translation: CASTMTASSYEQYF.

The chain combines TRBV10-3 with TRBJ2-1, with D maybe TRBD1 (6 bases). This CDR3 contains 18 residues. Germline lookup yields CDR1 ENHRY and CDR2 SYGVKD. V lost 0 bases and J lost 5, with 20 bases in between. In DNA form, the CDR3 reads TGTGCCATCAGTGAGTCCGGGGTAGTAGTTGGGACAAACAATGAGCAGTTCTTC. Encoded protein: CAISESGVVVGTNNEQFF.

The chain joins TRBV7-3 to TRBJ2-1; D is ambiguous. Deletions cut 1 base from V and 4 bases from J, with 8 bases between. This CDR3 has 14 amino acids. Germline-derived CDR1 and CDR2 are SGHTA and FQGTGA. The CDR3 DNA reads as TGTGCCAGCAGCTTAAGTCGGGTTTACAATGAGCAGTTCTTC. Amino acid sequence: CASSLSRVYNEQFF.

V gene TRBV10-2 combines with J gene TRBJ2-3; D tentatively fits TRBD1 or TRBD2 (5 bases each). The CDR3 length is 14 residues. The V gene lost 6 bases and the J gene lost 2 bases, with 12 bases spanning the gap. Germline lookup yields CDR1 WSHSY and CDR2 SAAADI. The CDR3 sequence: CASSRDEYTDTQYF. DNA for the CDR3: TGCGCCAGCAGCCGGGACGAGTACACAGATACGCAGTATTTT.

The V and J genes are TRBV5-1 and TRBJ2-7; possible D gene TRBD2, 6 bases. The germline V gene encodes CDR1 SGHRS and CDR2 YFSETQ. Trimming stripped 4 bases from V and 1 base from J, with 15 bases between. This CDR3 is built from 15 residues. CDR3 bases: TGCGCCAGCAGCACCCGGCCAGCGGGTTCCTACGAGCAGTACTTC. Translated: CASSTRPAGSYEQYF. Filled out from reference TRBV5-1 and TRBJ2-7, the complete variable domain reads KAGVTQTPRYLIKTRGQQVTLSCSPISGHRSVSWYQQTPGQGLQFLFEYFSETQRNKGNFPGRFSGRQFSNSRSEMNVSTLELGDSALYLCASSTRPAGSYEQYFGPGTRLTVT.

V is TRBV4-2 and J is TRBJ2-1; D is uncertain. The germline V and J ends were trimmed by 0 bases and 0 bases, with 12 bases remaining between them. CDR3 size: 17 residues. The germline gives CDR1 LGHNA, CDR2 YNFKEQ. This CDR3 reads CASSQDRTGSSYNEQFF. The CDR3 coding sequence is TGTGCCAGCAGCCAAGATCGGACGGGCAGCTCCTACAATGAGCAGTTCTTC.

This clone appeared once. J is TRBJ2-5 and V is TRBV7-9, with 8 bases identical to TRBD1. The trim removed 1 base at V and 4 bases at J, leaving 8 bases unmatched. The CDR3 sequence is 16 residues long. Germline CDR1 reads SEHNR; CDR2 reads FQNEAQ (reference sequence). The CDR3 protein is CASSLGDRGGRETQYF. CDR3 in DNA: TGTGCCAGCAGCTTAGGAGACAGGGGAGGTAGAGAGACCCAGTACTTC. Based on the CDR3 plus reference TRBV7-9 and TRBJ2-5, the full variable domain is DTGVSQNPRHKITKRGQNVTFRCDPISEHNRLYWYRQTLGQGPEFLTYFQNEAQLEKSRLLSDRFSAERPKGSFSTLEIQRTEQGDSAMYLCASSLGDRGGRETQYFGPGTRLLVL.

V and J are TRBV9 and TRBJ1-1; tentatively, D is TRBD1 (5 bases). There are 17 residues in the CDR3. Germline V gene sequence: CDR1 SGDLS, CDR2 YYNGEE. V was pared by 0 bases and J by 2 bases, with 17 bases between. The CDR3 sequence is CASSVVEGAHRNTEAFF. The CDR3 nucleotides are TGTGCCAGCAGCGTAGTGGAAGGGGCTCACCGTAACACTGAAGCTTTCTTT.

This chain links TRBV18 with TRBJ2-7, with D possibly TRBD2 on 5 matching bases. CDR1 KGHSH and CDR2 LQKENI come from the germline V gene. The CDR3 is made up of 18 amino acids. Trimming removed 3 bases from V and 1 base from J, with 22 bases in between. The CDR3, as DNA: TGTGCCAGCTCACCTGGGATTTTACGGGGAAGTAGATCCTACGAGCAGTACTTC. Translated: CASSPGILRGSRSYEQYF.

V and J are TRBV18 and TRBJ2-2, with TRBD1 identical over 9 bases. Germline CDR1 and CDR2: KGHSH and LQKENI. The CDR3 runs 15 residues. The trim removed 1 base at V and 6 bases at J, leaving 3 bases unmatched. CDR3 sequence (DNA): TGTGCCAGCTCACCACGGACAGGGGAGTCCGGGGAGCTGTTTTTT. Protein product: CASSPRTGESGELFF. Full variable domain (missing parts from reference TRBV18 and TRBJ2-2): NAGVMQNPRHLVRRRGQEARLRCSPMKGHSHVYWYRQLPEEGLKFMVYLQKENIIDESGMPKERFSAEFPKEGPSILRIQQVVRGDSAAYFCASSPRTGESGELFFGEGSRLTVL.

The chain couples TRBV4-3 to TRBJ1-1, with D possibly matching TRBD1 (6 bases). The V gene lost 4 bases and the J gene lost 0 bases, with 15 bases spanning the gap. The CDR3 runs to 16 residues. Germline V CDR1 and CDR2: LGHNA, YSLEER. The CDR3 loop reads CASSRARGGLNTEAFF. CDR3 nucleotides: TGCGCCAGCAGCCGGGCACGCGGGGGGCTGAACACTGAAGCTTTCTTT.

This clone has only one observation. The chain combines TRBV28 with TRBJ1-5; no firm D call. The CDR3 is 12 residues long. V lost 8 bases and J lost 11, with 16 bases in between. In germline, CDR1 is MDHEN, CDR2 SYDVKM. DNA of the CDR3: TGTGCCAGCGCTGCCCGGGTAGAAGCCCAGCATTTT. Encoded protein: CASAARVEAQHF.

The chain employs TRBV5-1 and TRBJ2-1; D is unclear. V was pared by 5 bases and J by 2 bases, with 8 bases between. This CDR3 comprises 13 residues. CDR1 is SGHRS and CDR2 is YFSETQ in the germline V gene. CDR3 bases: TGCGCCAGCAGTGAAGGAACCTACAATGAGCAGTTCTTC. It translates to CASSEGTYNEQFF.

The rearrangement joins TRBV11-2 to TRBJ2-7; the D gene is possibly TRBD2 (6 bases). CDR1 is SGHAT and CDR2 is FQNNGV in the germline V gene. This CDR3 has 16 amino acids. Between the trimmed V and J ends, which lost 0 bases and 1 base, there was a span of 13 bases. The CDR3 loop reads CASSLDQTSRSYEQYF. CDR3 nucleotide sequence: TGTGCCAGCAGCTTAGATCAAACTAGCCGTTCCTACGAGCAGTACTTC.

The V and J genes are TRBV5-1 and TRBJ2-1; 15 nucleotides align to TRBD2. The germline V gene encodes CDR1 SGHRS and CDR2 YFSETQ. The CDR3 extends over 16 amino acids. V lost 4 bases, J lost 7 bases, and 6 bases stayed unmatched. As DNA, the CDR3 is TGCGCCAGCAGCGGCCCCGGGACTAGCGGGAGGAATGAGCAGTTCTTC. It codes for CASSGPGTSGRNEQFF.

This clone was detected only once. The rearrangement links TRBV9 to TRBJ2-5; 8 nucleotides agree with TRBD2. V dropped 0 bases and J dropped 2; count of bases not matched to a gene: 6. This CDR3 has 16 amino acids. CDR1 is SGDLS and CDR2 is YYNGEE in the germline V gene. This CDR3 reads CASSVGKREWQETQYF. The CDR3 bases are TGTGCCAGCAGCGTAGGGAAGCGGGAGTGGCAAGAGACCCAGTACTTC.